Listed below are T cell receptor beta chains from one sample, sequenced in a study of blood T cell repertoires in COVID-19. Clones were read by immunoSEQ multiplex PCR, and TCRdb kept only the in-frame ones, dropping some. The sample consists of roughly 290,000 clones, about nine tenths of them appearing once. The source material was PBMCs or T cells enriched from blood (not recorded which). These receptor sequences come from a middle-aged woman who had recovered from COVID-19. Both conserved end residues are part of each CDR3. D genes are given only for firm matches. Size is stated for part of the rows, as once, few or many counts, or as a class when the clone is expanded.

size,J,V,D,CDR3,DNA
-,TRBJ1-1,TRBV5-1,-,CASSLGQVNTEAFF,TGCGCCAGCAGCTTGGGACAGGTTAACACTGAAGCTTTCTTT
-,TRBJ2-7,TRBV3-1/TRBV3-2,TRBD2,CASSRLAGSTYEQYF,TGTGCCAGCAGCCGCCTAGCGGGGTCAACCTACGAGCAGTACTTC
once,TRBJ2-5,TRBV5-1,-,CASSLGGRGQETQYF,TGCGCCAGCAGCTTGGGGGGTCGGGGGCAAGAGACCCAGTACTTC
-,TRBJ1-1,TRBV5-6,-,CASSLVWGENTEAFF,TGTGCCAGCAGCTTGGTGTGGGGCGAGAACACTGAAGCTTTCTTT
-,TRBJ2-7,TRBV18,TRBD1,CASLRDRTYEQYF,TGTGCCAGCTTAAGGGACAGGACCTACGAGCAGTACTTC
-,TRBJ2-3,TRBV11-3,-,CASSLAGVATQYF,TGTGCCAGCAGCTTAGCGGGGGTGGCTACGCAGTATTTT
-,TRBJ1-1,TRBV7-9,-,CASSLLRQENTEAFF,TGTGCCAGCAGCTTATTGAGACAGGAGAACACTGAAGCTTTCTTT
-,TRBJ2-3,TRBV10-3,TRBD2,CAISEFGGDTQYF,TGTGCCATCAGTGAGTTCGGGGGGGATACGCAGTATTTT
-,TRBJ1-2,TRBV6-5,-,CASSYADRRSGYTF,TGTGCCAGCAGTTACGCCGACAGGAGGTCTGGCTACACCTTC
-,TRBJ2-3,TRBV3-1/TRBV3-2,TRBD2,CASSQRGSGSFVTQYF,TGTGCCAGCAGCCAACGCGGTAGCGGGAGCTTCGTTACGCAGTATTTT
-,TRBJ2-3,TRBV11-2,-,CASSLVMDTQYF,TGTGCCAGCAGCTTAGTCATGGATACGCAGTATTTT
once,TRBJ1-2,TRBV19,TRBD1,CASSIDLDRGNYGYTF,TGTGCCAGTAGTATAGATTTGGACAGGGGAAACTATGGCTACACCTTC
-,TRBJ2-1,TRBV5-1,-,CASSFGVAETSYNEQFF,TGCGCCAGCAGCTTCGGAGTAGCGGAGACCTCCTACAATGAGCAGTTCTTC
-,TRBJ2-7,TRBV10-1,-,CASSDGQSYEQYF,TGCGCCAGCAGTGATGGACAGTCCTACGAGCAGTACTTC
-,TRBJ1-4,TRBV5-4,-,CASSSQQGTREKLFF,TGTGCCAGCAGCTCCCAACAGGGTACTCGGGAAAAACTGTTTTTT
-,TRBJ2-1,TRBV15,-,CATSTPSRAPGEQFF,TGTGCCACCAGCACCCCTAGCCGGGCGCCCGGTGAGCAGTTCTTC
-,TRBJ1-1,TRBV10-3,-,CAIRTDLNTEAFF,TGTGCCATCAGGACAGACCTGAACACTGAAGCTTTCTTT
-,TRBJ2-5,TRBV11-2,-,CASSPRETQYF,TGTGCCAGCAGCCCCCGAGAGACCCAGTACTTC
-,TRBJ2-1,TRBV7-3,TRBD2,CASSLEASGAYNEQFF,TGTGCCAGCAGCTTAGAGGCTAGCGGAGCCTACAATGAGCAGTTCTTC
-,TRBJ2-1,TRBV9,TRBD2,CASSLTTSGGNEQFF,TGTGCCAGCAGCTTAACGACTAGCGGGGGGAATGAGCAGTTCTTC
-,TRBJ1-1,TRBV27,TRBD1,CASRFSHRDRGEAFF,TGTGCCAGCCGCTTCTCTCATCGGGACAGGGGTGAAGCTTTCTTT
-,TRBJ1-1,TRBV9,TRBD1,CASSAQGAESTEAFF,TGTGCCAGCAGCGCCCAGGGGGCTGAGAGCACTGAAGCTTTCTTT
-,TRBJ1-1,TRBV5-1,-,CASSLGPATGNTEAFF,TGCGCCAGCAGCTTGGGGCCGGCAACGGGGAACACTGAAGCTTTCTTT
-,TRBJ1-2,TRBV6-6,TRBD1,CASSSGTARHGGYTF,TGTGCCAGCAGTTCCGGGACAGCGAGGCATGGCGGCTACACCTTC
once,TRBJ2-1,TRBV7-9,-,CASSLAVRWHNEQFF,TGTGCCAGCAGCTTAGCCGTGCGGTGGCACAATGAGCAGTTCTTC
once,TRBJ2-7,TRBV12-3/TRBV12-4,-,CASSLDSYEQYF,TGTGCCAGCAGTTTAGACAGCTACGAGCAGTACTTC
-,TRBJ1-2,TRBV10-3,-,CAISGDSNYGYTF,TGTGCCATCAGTGGCGACAGTAACTATGGCTACACCTTC
-,TRBJ1-1,TRBV30,-,CAWRTAGGYMNTEAFF,TGTGCCTGGAGGACGGCGGGGGGATACATGAACACTGAAGCTTTCTTT
-,TRBJ1-4,TRBV10-2,-,CASSDPGLTRGTNEKLFF,TGCGCCAGCAGTGACCCCGGTCTAACCAGGGGAACTAATGAAAAACTGTTTTTT
once,TRBJ1-1,TRBV6-5,-,CASSPVPANPEAFF,TGTGCCAGCAGTCCTGTACCAGCGAACCCTGAAGCTTTCTTT